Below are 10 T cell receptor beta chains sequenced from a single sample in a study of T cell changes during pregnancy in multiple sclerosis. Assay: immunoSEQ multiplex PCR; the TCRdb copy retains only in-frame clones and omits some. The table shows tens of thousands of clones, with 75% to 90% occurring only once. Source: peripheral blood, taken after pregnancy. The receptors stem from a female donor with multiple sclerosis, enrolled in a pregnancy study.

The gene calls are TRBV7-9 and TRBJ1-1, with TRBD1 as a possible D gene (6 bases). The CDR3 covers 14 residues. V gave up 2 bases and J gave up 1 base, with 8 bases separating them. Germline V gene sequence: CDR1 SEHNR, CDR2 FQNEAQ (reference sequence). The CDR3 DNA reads TGTGCCAGCAGCTTAAGACAGGAGAACACTGAAGCTTTCTTT. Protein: CASSLRQENTEAFF. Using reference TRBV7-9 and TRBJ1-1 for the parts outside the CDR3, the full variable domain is DTGVSQNPRHKITKRGQNVTFRCDPISEHNRLYWYRQTLGQGPEFLTYFQNEAQLEKSRLLSDRFSAERPKGSFSTLEIQRTEQGDSAMYLCASSLRQENTEAFFGQGTRLTVV.

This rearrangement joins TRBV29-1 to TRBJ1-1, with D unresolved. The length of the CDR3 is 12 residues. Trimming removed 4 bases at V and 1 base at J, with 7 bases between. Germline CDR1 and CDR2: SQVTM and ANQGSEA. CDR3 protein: CSVGRQNTEAFF. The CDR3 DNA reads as TGCAGCGTTGGCAGGCAGAACACTGAAGCTTTCTTT.

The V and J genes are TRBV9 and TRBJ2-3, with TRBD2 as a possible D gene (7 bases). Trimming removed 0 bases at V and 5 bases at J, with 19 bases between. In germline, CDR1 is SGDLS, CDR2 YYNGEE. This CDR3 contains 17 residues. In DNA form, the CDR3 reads TGTGCCAGCAGCGTAGGGGGGGGCCCCCTCTATTTAGATACGCAGTATTTT. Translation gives CASSVGGGPLYLDTQYF.

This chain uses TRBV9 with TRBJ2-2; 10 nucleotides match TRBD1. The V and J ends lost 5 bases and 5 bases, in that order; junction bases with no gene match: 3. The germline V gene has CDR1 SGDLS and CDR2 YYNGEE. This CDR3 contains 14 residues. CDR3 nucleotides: TGTGCCAGCAGACGGACAGGGGGTACCGGGGAGCTGTTTTTT. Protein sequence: CASRRTGGTGELFF.

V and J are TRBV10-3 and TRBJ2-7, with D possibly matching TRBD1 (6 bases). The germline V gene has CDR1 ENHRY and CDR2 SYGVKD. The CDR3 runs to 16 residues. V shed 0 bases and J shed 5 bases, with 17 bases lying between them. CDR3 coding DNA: TGTGCCATCAGTGAGTCACTGGACAGTCCACGGGACGAGCAGTACTTC. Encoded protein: CAISESLDSPRDEQYF.

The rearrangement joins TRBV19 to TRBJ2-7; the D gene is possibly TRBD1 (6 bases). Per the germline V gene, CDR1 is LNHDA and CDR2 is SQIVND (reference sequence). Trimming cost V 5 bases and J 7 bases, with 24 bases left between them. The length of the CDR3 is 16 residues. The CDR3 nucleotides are TGTGCCAGTAGTGATCAGATACAGGGTCCCGTGTTAGAGCAGTACTTC. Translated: CASSDQIQGPVLEQYF.

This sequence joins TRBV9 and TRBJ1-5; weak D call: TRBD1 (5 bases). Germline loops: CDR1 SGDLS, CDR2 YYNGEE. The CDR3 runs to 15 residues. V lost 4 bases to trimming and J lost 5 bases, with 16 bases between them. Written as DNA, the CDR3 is TGTGCCAGCAGCCCTATGGGGGGAGATGATCAGCCCCAGCATTTT. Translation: CASSPMGGDDQPQHF.

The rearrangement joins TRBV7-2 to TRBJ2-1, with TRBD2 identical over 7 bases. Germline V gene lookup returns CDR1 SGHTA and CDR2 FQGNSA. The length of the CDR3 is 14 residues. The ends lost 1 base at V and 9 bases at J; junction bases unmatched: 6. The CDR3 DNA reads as TGTGCCAGCAGCTTAGAGAGGGCGGGGGTTGAGCAGTTCTTC. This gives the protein CASSLERAGVEQFF.

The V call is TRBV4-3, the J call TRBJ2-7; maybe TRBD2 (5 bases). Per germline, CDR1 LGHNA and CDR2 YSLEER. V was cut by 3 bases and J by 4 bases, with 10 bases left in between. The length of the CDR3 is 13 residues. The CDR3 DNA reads TGCGCCAGCAGCCAGGGAGTAGATTACGAGCAGTACTTC. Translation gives CASSQGVDYEQYF.

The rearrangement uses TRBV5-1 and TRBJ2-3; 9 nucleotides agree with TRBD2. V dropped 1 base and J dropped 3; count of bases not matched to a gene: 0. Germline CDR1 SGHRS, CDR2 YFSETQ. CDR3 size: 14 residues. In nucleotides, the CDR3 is TGCGCCAGCAGCTTGCTAGCGGGGACAGATACGCAGTATTTT. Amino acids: CASSLLAGTDTQYF.